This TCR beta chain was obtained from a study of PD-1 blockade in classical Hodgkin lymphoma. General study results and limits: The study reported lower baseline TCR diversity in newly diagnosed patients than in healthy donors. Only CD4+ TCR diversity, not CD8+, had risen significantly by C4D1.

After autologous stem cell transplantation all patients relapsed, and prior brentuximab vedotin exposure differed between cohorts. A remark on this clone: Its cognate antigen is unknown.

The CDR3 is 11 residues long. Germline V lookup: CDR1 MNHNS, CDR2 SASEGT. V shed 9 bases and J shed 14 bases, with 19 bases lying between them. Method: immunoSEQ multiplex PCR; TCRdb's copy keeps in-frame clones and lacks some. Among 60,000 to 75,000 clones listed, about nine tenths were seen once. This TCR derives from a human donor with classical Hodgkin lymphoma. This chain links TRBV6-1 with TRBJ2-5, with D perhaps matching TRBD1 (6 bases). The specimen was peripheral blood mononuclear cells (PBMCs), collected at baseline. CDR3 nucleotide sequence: TGTGCCAGTCTTCAGGGGCGCGCCCTCTACTTC. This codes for CASLQGRALYF.